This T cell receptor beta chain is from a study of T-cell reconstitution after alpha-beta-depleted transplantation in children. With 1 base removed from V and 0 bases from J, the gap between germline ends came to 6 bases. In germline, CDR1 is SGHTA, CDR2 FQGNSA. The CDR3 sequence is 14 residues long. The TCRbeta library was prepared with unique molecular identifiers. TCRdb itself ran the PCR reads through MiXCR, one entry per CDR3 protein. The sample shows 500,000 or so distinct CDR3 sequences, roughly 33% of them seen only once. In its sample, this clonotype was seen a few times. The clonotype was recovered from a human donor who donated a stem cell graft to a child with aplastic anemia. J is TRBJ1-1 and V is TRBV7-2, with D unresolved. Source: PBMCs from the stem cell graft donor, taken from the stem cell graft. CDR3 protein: CASSLGPMNTEAFF. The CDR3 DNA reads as TGTGCCAGCAGCTTAGGGCCTATGAACACTGAAGCTTTCTTT.